A single count supports the clone carrying this T cell receptor beta chain. The antigen remains unidentified. This table comes from immunoSEQ multiplex PCR, and its TCRdb copy is limited to in-frame clones, with some not included. There are approximately 56,000 clones in the sample; roughly 82% occur only once, and less than 0.5% lies in the top ten. The data derive from a study of memory CD4+ T cells and cytomegalovirus serostatus. About the research overall: Healthy Belgian adult donors included roughly nine CMV-positive and some 25 CMV-negative people.

The sort gate was single viable CD3+CD4+CD8-CD45RO+ cells for memory CD4+ T cells. Total CD4+ T cells were enriched by CD4 positive selection. Study-wide findings and caveats: Of 150 to 200 reported CMV TCRbeta sequences, 65 to 85 were found in memory CD4+ repertoires.

The source is an adult in good health and CMV-seronegative. The sequenced sample consisted of memory CD4+ T cells from blood.

CDR3 nucleotide sequence: TGTGCCTGCATAACGCCGGGGCTCGGCTACACCTTC. Its translation is CACITPGLGYTF. The chain employs TRBV30 and TRBJ1-2; perhaps TRBD1 as D (5 bases). CDR1 and CDR2 (germline): GTSNPN, SVGIG (reference sequence). This CDR3 has 12 amino acids. The V end lost 6 bases, the J end lost 8 bases, and 16 bases lay between the germline ends. Supplemented by reference TRBV30 and TRBJ1-2, the full variable domain reads SQTIHQWPATLVQPVGSPLSLECTVEGTSNPNLYWYRQAAGRGLQLLFYSVGIGQISSEVPQNLSASRPQDRQFILSSKKLLLSDSGFYLCACITPGLGYTFGSGTRLTVV.